The 31 T cell receptor beta chains presented below share a single source sample, sequenced in a study of shared clonotypes between healthy human individuals. Libraries were prepared by immunoSEQ multiplex PCR; TCRdb keeps only in-frame clonotypes and omits some of them. This table holds some 600,000 clones, 96% found once. Naivety among CD8 cells was defined by CD45RO negativity and positive CCR7 selection, thereby excluding terminally differentiated effector memory CD45RA+ cells. Sequencing was done on a sample of naive CD8+ T cells sorted from blood. These receptors all stem from a woman in her 30s in good health.

This sequence joins TRBV19 and TRBJ1-1; D is undetermined. The germline CDR1 and CDR2 sequences are LNHDA and SQIVND (reference sequence). The CDR3 is 15 residues long. Trimming shortened V by 0 bases and J by 3 bases, and 11 bases separated the two germline ends. CDR3 loop: CASSIDGDTDTEAFF. CDR3 DNA: TGTGCCAGTAGTATAGATGGGGATACGGACACTGAAGCTTTCTTT.

V usage is TRBV5-1 and J usage is TRBJ2-4; a weak D match, TRBD1 (6 bases). V was trimmed by 0 bases and J by 7 bases, leaving 20 bases between them. Looked up from germline, CDR1 is SGHRS and CDR2 is YFSETQ. The CDR3 contains 17 residues. The DNA for the CDR3 is TGCGCCAGCAGCTTGGCACACCGGGGCCCAGGGGAGAACATTCAGTACTTC. Its translation is CASSLAHRGPGENIQYF. Filled out from reference TRBV5-1 and TRBJ2-4, the complete variable domain reads KAGVTQTPRYLIKTRGQQVTLSCSPISGHRSVSWYQQTPGQGLQFLFEYFSETQRNKGNFPGRFSGRQFSNSRSEMNVSTLELGDSALYLCASSLAHRGPGENIQYFGAGTRLSVL.

This sequence joins TRBV12-2 and TRBJ1-5. TRBV12-2 is flagged as a pseudogene. The CDR3 spans 11 residues. CDR3 amino acids: CASRLFQPQHF. In DNA form, the CDR3 reads TGTGCAAGTCGCTTATTCCAGCCCCAGCATTTT.

The chain has TRBV6-5 and TRBJ1-5; 8 nucleotides match TRBD1. Germline assignment: CDR1 MNHEY and CDR2 SVGAGI. Trimming at V came to 4 bases and at J to 3 bases, leaving 8 bases not matched to a gene. The CDR3 runs to 16 residues. CDR3 DNA: TGTGCCAGCAGTTCCGCCTGGACAGGGACCAATCAGCCCCAGCATTTT. Amino acids: CASSSAWTGTNQPQHF.

V usage is TRBV27 and J usage is TRBJ2-7; either TRBD1 or TRBD2 may supply D (5 bases each). The CDR3 has 15 residues. Deletions cut 1 base from V and 6 bases from J, with 16 bases between. CDR1 and CDR2 (germline): MNHEY, SMNVEV (reference sequence). The CDR3 sequence: CASSLWDPGAGEQYF. CDR3 nucleotide sequence: TGTGCCAGCAGTTTATGGGATCCCGGGGCGGGCGAGCAGTACTTC.

The chain couples TRBV25-1 to TRBJ1-3; maybe TRBD1 (6 bases). Germline lookup yields CDR1 MGHDK and CDR2 SYGVNS. CDR3 length equals 16 residues. V was pared by 1 base and J by 0 bases, with 10 bases between. In DNA form, the CDR3 reads TGTGCCAGCAGTGAATGGGCAGGGGACTCTGGAAACACCATATATTTT. Amino acids: CASSEWAGDSGNTIYF.

V is TRBV9 and J is TRBJ2-2; no reliable D call. The V gene lost 4 bases and the J gene lost 7 bases, with 11 bases spanning the gap. Germline V lookup: CDR1 SGDLS, CDR2 YYNGEE. The CDR3 length is 13 residues. Written as DNA, the CDR3 is TGTGCCAGCAGCCCCTGGGGTGACGGGGAGCTGTTTTTT. Amino acid sequence: CASSPWGDGELFF.

A word on this clone: Additional DNA sequences in this sample encode the identical CDR3. This sequence joins TRBV5-6 and TRBJ2-7, with no clear D. Trimming removed 0 bases at V and 0 bases at J, with 10 bases between. The CDR3 covers 15 residues. Germline V gives CDR1 SGHDT, CDR2 YYEEEE. Written as DNA, the CDR3 is TGTGCCAGCAGCTTGGGGGGTGCCAGCTCCTACGAGCAGTACTTC. Residues: CASSLGGASSYEQYF.

The chain couples TRBV7-7 to TRBJ2-5; the D gene is possibly TRBD2 (5 bases). The CDR3 extends over 15 amino acids. The germline gives CDR1 SSHAT, CDR2 FNYEAQ (reference sequence). V shed 0 bases and J shed 5 bases, with 13 bases lying between them. CDR3 sequence (DNA): TGTGCCAGCAGCTTAGCTAGCGACCTAGGGGAGACCCAGTACTTC. Its protein product is CASSLASDLGETQYF.

This chain connects TRBV7-6 to TRBJ2-1; TRBD1 aligns across 7 bases. The CDR3 is made up of 14 amino acids. After removal of 5 bases from V and 2 bases from J, the junction contained 3 bases not matched to a gene. Per the germline V gene, CDR1 is SGHVS and CDR2 is FNYEAQ. This chain's CDR3 is CASSPGTAYNEQFF. CDR3 nucleotides: TGTGCCAGCAGCCCCGGGACAGCCTACAATGAGCAGTTCTTC.

The genes are TRBV7-9 and TRBJ2-7; D ambiguous. V was cut by 1 base and J by 6 bases, with 7 bases left in between. This CDR3 spans 12 amino acids. Germline V gene data show CDR1 as SEHNR and CDR2 as FQNEAQ (reference sequence). As DNA, the CDR3 is TGTGCCAGCAGCTTAGTAGCCATCGAGCAGTACTTC. It translates to CASSLVAIEQYF.

This sequence joins TRBV5-4 and TRBJ2-5; 10 bases line up with TRBD1. The CDR3 is 15 amino acids. V was pared by 3 bases and J by 5 bases, with 7 bases of the junction left unmatched. CDR1 SGHNT and CDR2 YYREEE come from the germline V gene (reference sequence). DNA for the CDR3: TGTGCCAGCAGCTCGGGGACAGGGGCGCGGGAGACCCAGTACTTC. Translated: CASSSGTGARETQYF.

This sequence joins TRBV5-4 and TRBJ2-7, with D perhaps being TRBD1 or TRBD2 (5 bases each). Germline V lookup: CDR1 SGHNT, CDR2 YYREEE (reference sequence). The CDR3 has 13 amino acids. V was trimmed by 2 bases and J by 5 bases, leaving 11 bases between them. CDR3 amino acids: CASSLPQGDEQYF. The DNA for the CDR3 is TGTGCCAGCAGCTTACCCCAGGGAGACGAGCAGTACTTC.

Notes on this clone: A junction end diverges from the germline sequence, so it may reflect a read error. The sample holds other DNA sequences that translate to the same CDR3. This rearrangement joins TRBV5-4 to TRBJ2-7; 8 bases line up with TRBD2. Germline lookup yields CDR1 SGHNT and CDR2 YYREEE (reference sequence). The CDR3 consists of 15 residues. The CDR3 DNA is TGCGCCAGCAGCTTAAGAGCGGGAGAGGCTTTCGAGCAGTACTTC. Its protein product is CASSLRAGEAFEQYF.

The chain links TRBV6-5 to TRBJ2-5; either TRBD1 or TRBD2 may fit D (5 bases each). This CDR3 comprises 15 residues. The germline V gene has CDR1 MNHEY and CDR2 SVGAGI. Trimming took off 3 bases at V and 4 bases at J, with 15 bases between the two ends. The CDR3 coding sequence is TGTGCCAGCAGTTATTCACGGGGCCGGGGAGAGACCCAGTACTTC. Its translation is CASSYSRGRGETQYF.

The chain recombines TRBV28 with TRBJ1-1; D perhaps matches TRBD1 (6 bases). Germline CDR1 MDHEN, CDR2 SYDVKM. The germline V and J ends were trimmed by 7 bases and 2 bases, with 26 bases remaining between them. The length of the CDR3 is 18 residues. CDR3 bases: TGTGCCAGCATCGACTGGCGAAATTCACGACAGGTCAACACTGAAGCTTTCTTT. Its protein is CASIDWRNSRQVNTEAFF.

CDR3 residues: CATGGQGARYEQYF. DNA for the CDR3: TGTGCCACCGGGGGGCAGGGGGCTAGGTACGAGCAGTACTTC. The chain uses TRBV28 and TRBJ2-7, with D tentatively TRBD1 (8 bases). CDR3 size: 14 residues. Trimming pared 10 bases from V and 4 bases from J, leaving 20 bases between. CDR1 MDHEN and CDR2 SYDVKM come from the germline V gene. Complete variable domain (other parts from reference TRBV28 and TRBJ2-7): DVKVTQSSRYLVKRTGEKVFLECVQDMDHENMFWYRQDPGLGLRLIYFSYDVKMKEKGDIPEGYSVSREKKERFSLILESASTNQTSMYLCATGGQGARYEQYFGPGTRLTVT.

V and J are TRBV27 and TRBJ1-5, with no clear D. Germline CDR1 MNHEY, CDR2 SMNVEV (reference sequence). V shed 3 bases and J shed 0 bases, with 9 bases lying between them. This CDR3 has 15 residues. CDR3 DNA sequence: TGTGCCAGCAGTTTCGGGCTGGGTAGCAATCAGCCCCAGCATTTT. Its translation is CASSFGLGSNQPQHF.

The CDR3 DNA reads as TGTGCCAGCAGCTTTTGGGACAGAACCTACGAGCAGTACTTC. Protein: CASSFWDRTYEQYF. This chain links TRBV5-4 with TRBJ2-7; 7 bases line up with TRBD1. There are 14 residues in the CDR3. Germline CDR1 and CDR2: SGHNT and YYREEE (reference sequence). With V trimmed by 2 bases and J by 2 bases, 4 bases remained unmatched. The full variable domain, its missing parts supplied by reference TRBV5-4 and TRBJ2-7, is ETGVTQSPTHLIKTRGQQVTLRCSSQSGHNTVSWYQQALGQGPQFIFQYYREEENGRGNFPPRFSGLQFPNYSSELNVNALELDDSALYLCASSFWDRTYEQYFGPGTRLTVT.

V usage is TRBV5-1 and J usage is TRBJ2-3; 10 bases are shared with TRBD2. The CDR3 runs to 20 residues. After removal of 2 bases from V and 2 bases from J, the junction contained 17 bases not matched to a gene. Germline V lookup: CDR1 SGHRS, CDR2 YFSETQ. The CDR3 sequence: CASSFRWSGRAEPTTDTQYF. The CDR3 region has the DNA TGCGCCAGCAGCTTCCGTTGGAGCGGGAGGGCCGAACCTACCACAGATACGCAGTATTTT.

This chain joins TRBV7-9 and TRBJ1-1; no definite D call. The germline CDR1 and CDR2 sequences are SEHNR and FQNEAQ (reference sequence). V was trimmed by 2 bases and J by 7 bases, leaving 17 bases between them. The CDR3 is 15 residues long. The CDR3 sequence is CASSLFHSATSEAFF. DNA for the CDR3: TGTGCCAGCAGCTTATTTCATAGCGCGACAAGTGAAGCTTTCTTT.

This sequence joins TRBV11-1 and TRBJ1-2, with unresolved D. This CDR3 has 13 amino acids. Germline V CDR1 and CDR2: SGHAT, FQDESV (reference sequence). Trimming cost V 3 bases and J 3 bases, with 8 bases left between them. The CDR3, as DNA: TGTGCCAGCAGCTTCCACAGTTACTATGGCTACACCTTC. It codes for CASSFHSYYGYTF.

This clone was recorded only once. The chain recombines TRBV5-5 with TRBJ2-7, with TRBD1 matching 7 bases. After removal of 4 bases from V and 0 bases from J, the junction contained 7 bases not matched to a gene. This CDR3 contains 15 residues. The germline V gene encodes CDR1 SGHKS and CDR2 YYEKEE (reference sequence). This chain's CDR3 is CASSPTGKHSYEQYF. Written as DNA, the CDR3 is TGTGCCAGCAGCCCGACAGGGAAACACTCCTACGAGCAGTACTTC.

This sequence joins TRBV28 and TRBJ2-4, with 7 positions matching TRBD2. After removal of 5 bases from V and 0 bases from J, the junction contained 10 bases not matched to a gene. Germline V gene sequence: CDR1 MDHEN, CDR2 SYDVKM. CDR3 size: 17 residues. CDR3 in amino acids: CASSPPAGILAKNIQYF. The CDR3 coding sequence is TGTGCCAGCAGTCCACCAGCGGGGATACTAGCCAAAAACATTCAGTACTTC.

The chain uses TRBV11-2 and TRBJ1-2; D is possibly TRBD1 (5 bases). The CDR3 sequence is 17 residues long. V was pared by 4 bases and J by 8 bases, with 26 bases between. The germline CDR1 and CDR2 sequences are SGHAT and FQNNGV. CDR3 nucleotide sequence: TGTGCCAGCAGCTCCGCCCGGGGCAGGGACCAATGGAAAGGCTACACCTTC. Amino acid sequence: CASSSARGRDQWKGYTF.

This clone appeared a few times. The chain recombines TRBV5-6 with TRBJ2-2; D is ambiguous. CDR3 size: 12 residues. The V gene lost 4 bases and the J gene lost 1 base, with 2 bases spanning the gap. From germline, CDR1 is SGHDT and CDR2 YYEEEE. CDR3 loop: CASSGNTGELFF. In DNA form, the CDR3 reads TGTGCCAGCAGCGGGAACACCGGGGAGCTGTTTTTT.

The V and J genes are TRBV7-9 and TRBJ2-1; a weak D match, TRBD1 (6 bases). The V and J ends lost 4 bases and 6 bases respectively, with 10 bases between them. This CDR3 is built from 13 residues. The germline V gene encodes CDR1 SEHNR and CDR2 FQNEAQ (reference sequence). This CDR3 reads CASSSGAGNEQFF. CDR3 DNA: TGTGCCAGCAGCTCAGGGGCGGGCAATGAGCAGTTCTTC. The full variable domain, in which reference TRBV7-9 and TRBJ2-1 provide the parts outside the CDR3, is DTGVSQNPRHKITKRGQNVTFRCDPISEHNRLYWYRQTLGQGPEFLTYFQNEAQLEKSRLLSDRFSAERPKGSFSTLEIQRTEQGDSAMYLCASSSGAGNEQFFGPGTRLTVL.

J is TRBJ2-7 and V is TRBV20-1; no clear D gene. Per the germline V gene, CDR1 is DFQATT and CDR2 is SNEGSKA (reference sequence). The CDR3 length is 11 residues. Trimming stripped 5 bases from V and 2 bases from J, with 7 bases between. CDR3 nucleotide sequence: TGCAGTGCTTGGCGGACCTACGAGCAGTACTTC. It translates to CSAWRTYEQYF.

The chain uses TRBV19 and TRBJ2-7; tentative D call: TRBD2 (5 bases). Trimming removed 5 bases from V and 2 bases from J, with 13 bases in between. This CDR3 region has 14 residues. Germline V gene sequence: CDR1 LNHDA, CDR2 SQIVND (reference sequence). The CDR3 reads CASSPAAGTYEQYF. CDR3 DNA: TGTGCCAGTAGTCCCGCCGCCGGGACCTACGAGCAGTACTTC.

The rearrangement links TRBV18 to TRBJ2-7; D is possibly TRBD2 (5 bases). The CDR3 covers 15 residues. V gave up 0 bases and J gave up 2 bases, with 11 bases separating them. CDR1 and CDR2 (germline): KGHSH, LQKENI. This chain's CDR3 is CASSPPEDRAYEQYF. The CDR3 DNA reads TGTGCCAGCTCACCACCGGAGGACCGAGCCTACGAGCAGTACTTC.

The chain uses TRBV2 and TRBJ1-5; D possibly corresponds to TRBD1 (6 bases). Between the trimmed V and J ends, which lost 8 bases and 2 bases, there was a span of 22 bases. The CDR3 runs 17 residues. Germline assignment: CDR1 SNHLY and CDR2 FYNNEI. The CDR3 nucleotides read TGTGCCAGCGGCAGTACAATCAGGGGTATGGGCAATCAGCCCCAGCATTTT. It is translated as CASGSTIRGMGNQPQHF.